This paragraph covers one TCR beta chain sequence. This sample is drawn from a study of cytomegalovirus exposure and HLA in healthy donors. Profiled with immunoSEQ multiplex PCR; TCRdb holds only in-frame clones, not every one. The repertoire holds approximately 140,000 clones, 80% to 90% seen once, with 7.5% to 10% in the top ten. Germline assignment: CDR1 MDHEN and CDR2 SYDVKM. The CDR3 is 15 residues long. With V trimmed by 6 bases and J by 4 bases, 11 bases remained unmatched. The chain has TRBV28 and TRBJ1-2; 7 bases align to TRBD1. The sequence was obtained from a woman between 18 and 29 years old in good health and CMV-seropositive. What was sequenced was PBMCs. The CDR3 region is CASRLGGTVSYGYTF. The CDR3, as DNA: TGTGCCAGCAGACTGGGCGGGACAGTCAGCTATGGCTACACCTTC.